This is a list of T cell receptor beta chains from one sample in a study of beta chain features in type 1 diabetes. Clones were sequenced by immunoSEQ multiplex PCR, and TCRdb holds only the in-frame ones, with some missing. The sample lists 900,000 or so clones, roughly 16% occurring once. Sequencing used naive CD4+ T cells from blood. The receptors derive from a woman younger than 35 in good health. The CDR3 runs from the conserved cysteine through the conserved F or W. A D gene is named only where the DNA matches it firmly. Only part of the rows carry a size: once, few, many, or a class if the clone is expanded.

J gene,D gene,V gene,clone size,CDR3 protein,CDR3 DNA
TRBJ2-2,TRBD2,TRBV28,NA,CASSAPGTSTGELFF,TGTGCCAGCAGCGCCCCCGGGACTAGCACCGGGGAGCTGTTTTTT
TRBJ2-7,NA,TRBV9,NA,CASSVADRTYEQYF,TGTGCCAGCAGCGTAGCCGACAGAACCTACGAGCAGTACTTC
TRBJ1-2,NA,TRBV25-1,NA,CASSDPGRQFNGYTF,TGTGCCAGCAGTGATCCCGGGCGCCAGTTTAATGGCTACACCTTC
TRBJ2-7,NA,TRBV7-9,NA,CASSLGTLHEQYF,TGTGCCAGCAGCTTAGGGACGCTTCACGAGCAGTACTTC
TRBJ2-3,TRBD1,TRBV10-3,once,CAIRPGQGATDTQYF,TGTGCCATCAGGCCGGGACAGGGGGCGACAGATACGCAGTATTTT
TRBJ1-1,NA,TRBV4-2,few,CASSQEGGAANTEAFF,TGTGCCAGCAGCCAAGAGGGAGGGGCGGCAAACACTGAAGCTTTCTTT
TRBJ2-7,NA,TRBV7-6,few,CASSLKGGQTTFSYEQYF,TGTGCCAGCAGCTTAAAAGGAGGGCAGACTACTTTCTCCTACGAGCAGTACTTC
TRBJ2-5,TRBD2,TRBV11-2,NA,CASSLGLAGAQETQYF,TGTGCCAGCAGCTTAGGACTAGCGGGGGCCCAAGAGACCCAGTACTTC
TRBJ2-3,NA,TRBV28,few,CASSLGGYTQYF,TGTGCCAGCAGTTTAGGGGGGTACACGCAGTATTTT
TRBJ2-1,NA,TRBV5-6,NA,CASSLGVYNEQFF,TGTGCCAGCAGCTTGGGAGTGTACAATGAGCAGTTCTTC
TRBJ2-1,TRBD2,TRBV7-2,few,CASTRGGGLAGGPNEQFF,TGTGCCAGCACCAGAGGTGGAGGACTAGCGGGAGGGCCGAATGAGCAGTTCTTC
TRBJ1-5,TRBD1,TRBV28,NA,CASRGTGRNQPQHF,TGTGCCAGCAGGGGGACAGGGCGGAATCAGCCCCAGCATTTT
TRBJ2-5,NA,TRBV27,few,CASSPSTSGGETQYF,TGTGCCAGCAGCCCCTCGACTAGTGGGGGAGAGACCCAGTACTTC
TRBJ2-3,NA,TRBV5-4,few,CASSLGRRDSADTQYF,TGTGCCAGCAGCTTAGGTCGACGAGATTCAGCAGATACGCAGTATTTT
TRBJ1-5,NA,TRBV28,NA,CASSRFSGRGQHSNQPQHF,TGTGCCAGCAGTCGATTCTCGGGGCGTGGACAGCATAGCAATCAGCCCCAGCATTTT
TRBJ2-7,NA,TRBV7-9,few,CASSSDSGEQYF,TGTGCCAGCAGCTCCGATTCCGGAGAGCAGTACTTC
TRBJ2-5,NA,TRBV5-6,few,CASSVDRIVETQYF,TGTGCCAGCAGCGTAGACAGGATAGTAGAGACCCAGTACTTC
TRBJ2-1,TRBD1,TRBV28,NA,CASSLYRGNNEQFF,TGTGCCAGCAGTTTATACAGGGGAAACAATGAGCAGTTCTTC
TRBJ1-5,NA,TRBV19,few,CASSIGDNSNQPQHF,TGTGCCAGTAGTATAGGAGATAATAGCAATCAGCCCCAGCATTTT
TRBJ2-1,NA,TRBV14,NA,CASSQASGSARLEQFF,TGTGCCAGCAGCCAAGCATCGGGCAGCGCCCGTCTTGAGCAGTTCTTC
TRBJ2-7,NA,TRBV7-2,few,CASSLTGEQYF,TGTGCCAGCAGCTTAACTGGCGAGCAGTACTTC
TRBJ1-2,NA,TRBV6-5,few,CASSYSAGYGYTF,TGTGCCAGCAGTTACTCGGCGGGGTATGGCTACACCTTC
TRBJ2-1,TRBD1,TRBV4-3,few,CASSPDRSRNEQFF,TGCGCCAGCAGCCCGGACAGGTCCCGCAATGAGCAGTTCTTC
TRBJ2-5,NA,TRBV28,NA,CASSFLGGSQETQYF,TGTGCCAGCAGTTTTCTGGGGGGTAGCCAAGAGACCCAGTACTTC
TRBJ2-5,NA,TRBV6-6,NA,CASRPREGRWETQYF,TGTGCCAGCAGACCAAGAGAGGGGAGATGGGAGACCCAGTACTTC
TRBJ2-5,TRBD1,TRBV6-1,NA,CASSEQGQETQYF,TGTGCCAGCAGCGAACAGGGGCAAGAGACCCAGTACTTC
TRBJ2-7,TRBD1,TRBV11-2,NA,CASSLRGDRGEQYF,TGTGCCAGCAGCTTAAGAGGGGACAGGGGCGAGCAGTACTTC
TRBJ2-7,TRBD2,TRBV5-1,few,CASSPGLGEQYF,TGCGCCAGCAGCCCGGGACTAGGGGAGCAGTACTTC
TRBJ2-1,TRBD2,TRBV11-3,once,CASSISGTYNEQFF,TGTGCCAGCAGCATTAGCGGGACCTACAATGAGCAGTTCTTC
TRBJ1-1,NA,TRBV15,NA,CATSRTTAVNTEAFF,TGTGCCACCAGCAGAACGACCGCGGTGAACACTGAAGCTTTCTTT
TRBJ2-5,NA,TRBV5-6,NA,CASSPPGQKETQYF,TGTGCCAGCAGCCCCCCAGGACAGAAAGAGACCCAGTACTTC
TRBJ2-6,NA,TRBV19,NA,CASRRVTGPAGANVLTF,TGTGCCAGTCGGAGGGTTACAGGGCCTGCTGGGGCCAACGTCCTGACTTTC
TRBJ1-1,TRBD1,TRBV6-5,NA,CASRRQGRAEAFF,TGTGCCAGCAGACGACAGGGGAGAGCTGAAGCTTTCTTT
TRBJ2-3,TRBD2,TRBV7-2,few,CASSLGLTSTDTQYF,TGTGCCAGCAGCTTGGGACTAACTAGCACAGATACGCAGTATTTT
TRBJ2-2,NA,TRBV5-1,few,CASSVGGNTGELFF,TGCGCCAGCAGCGTAGGGGGAAACACCGGGGAGCTGTTTTTT
TRBJ2-1,TRBD2,TRBV7-9,NA,CASSQLAGEQFF,TGTGCCAGCAGCCAGCTAGCGGGTGAGCAGTTCTTC
TRBJ1-5,NA,TRBV28,NA,CASGENRQPQHF,TGTGCCAGCGGAGAGAACCGGCAGCCCCAGCATTTT
TRBJ1-2,NA,TRBV23-1,NA,CASSRRTRPGGYTF,TGCGCCAGCAGTCGACGGACCCGGCCTGGGGGCTACACCTTC
TRBJ2-7,TRBD1,TRBV18,few,CASSRNLQGANTYEQYF,TGTGCCAGCTCTCGCAACTTACAGGGGGCGAATACGTATGAGCAGTACTTC
TRBJ1-2,TRBD1,TRBV6-5,NA,CASSYSGTGDYTF,TGTGCCAGCAGTTACTCGGGGACAGGGGACTACACCTTC